The text below deals with one T cell receptor beta chain. Profiling relied on immunoSEQ multiplex PCR, and the TCRdb table lists in-frame clones only, not all of them. Here the sample spans roughly 18,000 clones, roughly four fifths being singletons. Trimming left V 0 bases short and J 4 bases short, with 18 bases between. The CDR3 consists of 17 residues. Germline-derived CDR1 and CDR2 are KGHSH and LQKENI. Time point meaning: cycle 4 day 1 (C4D1), after six to seven weeks of nivolumab. All the patients suffered relapse after autologous stem cell transplantation, and brentuximab vedotin exposure differed. Investigators isolated CD4+ T cells from thawed PBMCs through magnetic negative selection. The data originate from a study of PD-1 blockade in classical Hodgkin lymphoma. For the study at large: A 3 mg/kg intravenous dose of nivolumab was received by patients every 2 weeks.

The input for sequencing was CD4+ T cells from blood, taken before the fourth cycle of nivolumab. The receptor's source is a human donor with classical Hodgkin lymphoma. The chain employs TRBV18 and TRBJ1-2; TRBD1 is a possible D gene (6 bases). The CDR3, as DNA: TGTGCCAGCTCACCACCCTTCTGGGACACCAACCCCTATGGCTACACCTTC. It encodes CASSPPFWDTNPYGYTF.